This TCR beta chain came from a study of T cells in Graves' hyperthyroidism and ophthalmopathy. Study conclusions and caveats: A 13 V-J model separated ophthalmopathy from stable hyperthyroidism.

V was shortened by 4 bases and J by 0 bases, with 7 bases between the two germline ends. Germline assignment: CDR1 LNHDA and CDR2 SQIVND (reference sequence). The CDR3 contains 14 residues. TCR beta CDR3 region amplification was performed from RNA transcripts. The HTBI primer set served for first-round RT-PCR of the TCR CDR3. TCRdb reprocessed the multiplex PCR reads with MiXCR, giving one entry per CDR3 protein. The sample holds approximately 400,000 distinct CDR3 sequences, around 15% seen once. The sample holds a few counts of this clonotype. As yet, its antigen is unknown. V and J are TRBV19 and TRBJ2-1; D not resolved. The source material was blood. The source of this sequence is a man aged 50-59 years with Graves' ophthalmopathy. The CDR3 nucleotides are TGTGCCAGTAGTAAGCGTCGCTCCTACAATGAGCAGTTCTTC. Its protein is CASSKRRSYNEQFF.